These 5 T cell receptor beta chains were all obtained from the same sample, sequenced in a study of T cell responses to AZD1222 COVID-19 vaccine. Some clones are missing from TCRdb's copy, which holds only in-frame ones; the method was immunoSEQ multiplex PCR. The table includes roughly 120,000 clones, 85% to 90% detected once. Source: peripheral blood, taken 28 days after the second AZD1222 dose. The source of these receptors is an adult who received the AZD1222 COVID-19 vaccine.

This clone was seen just once. The gene calls are TRBV5-4 and TRBJ1-2, with a tentative D call TRBD1 (6 bases). This CDR3 is built from 14 residues. V gave up 1 base and J gave up 6 bases, with 13 bases separating them. Germline lookup yields CDR1 SGHNT and CDR2 YYREEE (reference sequence). The CDR3 nucleotides are TGTGCCAGCAGCTTGAGGGGGGTGTGGAATGGCTACACCTTC. Its protein is CASSLRGVWNGYTF.

This clone turned up a few times. V is TRBV6-2 or TRBV6-3 and J is TRBJ2-2; D unclear. Deletions cut 5 bases from V and 3 bases from J, with 10 bases between. CDR3 length: 14 residues. The V gene's germline CDR1 is MNHEY and CDR2 SVGEGT. The CDR3 is CASSLATDTGELFF. CDR3 sequence (DNA): TGTGCCAGCAGTCTGGCCACAGACACCGGGGAGCTGTTTTTT.

This chain links TRBV5-8 with TRBJ1-1, with D unclear. V lost 5 bases and J lost 4, with 12 bases in between. Germline values: CDR1 SGHTS, CDR2 YDEGEE. CDR3 length equals 13 residues. The CDR3 DNA follows: TGTGCCAGCAGTTTTGGAGGAGGCACTGAAGCTTTCTTT. The encoded protein is CASSFGGGTEAFF.

The rearrangement links TRBV6-5 to TRBJ1-2; tentative D call: TRBD1 (5 bases). This CDR3 is 12 amino acids long. Per the germline V gene, CDR1 is MNHEY and CDR2 is SVGAGI. Between the trimmed V and J ends, which lost 6 bases and 6 bases, there was a span of 11 bases. The CDR3 region has the DNA TGTGCCAGCAGCTCGGGACTCGATGGCTACACCTTC. The encoded protein is CASSSGLDGYTF.

The V and J genes are TRBV15 and TRBJ2-5; maybe TRBD1 (6 bases). The germline CDR1 and CDR2 sequences are LNHNV and YYDKDF (reference sequence). V was trimmed by 0 bases and J by 1 base, leaving 12 bases between them. CDR3 size: 16 residues. CDR3 DNA: TGTGCCACCAGCAGAGATATCAGAGGGGGCCAAGAGACCCAGTACTTC. This translates into CATSRDIRGGQETQYF.